This entry is about one TCR beta chain. Individuals aged roughly 18 to 95 years were recruited from roughly 23 US areas. Germline CDR1 is MGHRA and CDR2 is YSYEKL. Between the trimmed V and J ends, which lost 2 bases and 7 bases, there was a span of 26 bases. The CDR3 consists of 18 residues. The data belong to a study of blood T cell repertoires in COVID-19. Study-wide context: Sites across the United States, Italy and Spain contributed samples from acute and convalescent COVID-19.

Assay used: immunoSEQ multiplex PCR; TCRdb lists only in-frame clones, some missing. The repertoire holds 220,000 or so clones, with 75% to 90% as singletons. Material for sequencing was PBMCs or T cells enriched from blood (not recorded which). The receptor's source is a woman aged 18 to 35 in a cohort exposed to, infected with or recovered from COVID-19 (not recorded which). The V call is TRBV4-1, the J call TRBJ2-5; D gene uncertain. The CDR3 is CASSQPTQDVGPLGTQYF. The CDR3 region has the DNA TGCGCCAGCAGCCAACCCACCCAGGATGTTGGCCCTCTGGGGACCCAGTACTTC.